What follows are 7 T cell receptor beta chains derived from one specimen sequenced in a study of blood T cell repertoires in COVID-19. TCRdb's table, derived via immunoSEQ multiplex PCR, lists solely in-frame clones and lacks some. Here the sample spans fewer than 250,000 clones, 85% to 90% being singletons. The material sequenced was PBMCs or T cells enriched from blood (not recorded which). Receptors originate from a man aged 30 to 45 who had been exposed to COVID-19.

The V gene is TRBV18, the J gene TRBJ1-2; unclear D gene. Germline loops: CDR1 KGHSH, CDR2 LQKENI. V was pared by 0 bases and J by 8 bases, with 16 bases between. This CDR3 spans 15 amino acids. The CDR3 loop is CASSPPEAGVWGYTF. In nucleotides, the CDR3 is TGTGCCAGCTCACCACCCGAAGCGGGTGTTTGGGGCTACACCTTC.

The V call is TRBV28, the J call TRBJ1-5; D unclear. This CDR3 spans 14 amino acids. Trimming cost V 10 bases and J 4 bases, with 17 bases left between them. Germline assignment: CDR1 MDHEN and CDR2 SYDVKM. The CDR3 DNA reads TGTGCCACCTTTTCTTGGGCCCCTAATCAGCCCCAGCATTTT. It yields the protein CATFSWAPNQPQHF.

This sequence joins TRBV11-3 and TRBJ2-2, with 7 bases matching TRBD1. This CDR3 comprises 15 residues. In germline, CDR1 is SGHNT, CDR2 YENEEA. J gave up 4 bases and V 4 bases, and 6 bases lay outside the gene matches. CDR3 sequence: CASSSRTGLTGELFF. CDR3 sequence (DNA): TGTGCCAGCAGCTCGAGGACAGGACTCACCGGGGAGCTGTTTTTT.

The V and J genes are TRBV11-2 and TRBJ1-2; 7 bases are a match to TRBD1. V shed 7 bases and J 3 bases; nucleotides not matched to a gene: 14. There are 16 residues in the CDR3. Germline V gives CDR1 SGHAT, CDR2 FQNNGV. This CDR3 is CASNLPPRGHDYGYTF. CDR3 nucleotide sequence: TGTGCCAGCAACCTTCCACCAAGGGGGCATGACTATGGCTACACCTTC.

The V gene is TRBV19, the J gene TRBJ1-2; D may be TRBD1 (6 bases). V was trimmed by 5 bases and J by 5 bases, leaving 15 bases between them. Germline lookup yields CDR1 LNHDA and CDR2 SQIVND (reference sequence). The CDR3 has 14 residues. The CDR3 loop is CASSGNGGAYGYTF. Here the CDR3 DNA reads TGTGCCAGTAGTGGAAATGGGGGCGCGTATGGCTACACCTTC. The full variable domain, completed using reference TRBV19 and TRBJ1-2, is DGGITQSPKYLFRKEGQNVTLSCEQNLNHDAMYWYRQDPGQGLRLIYYSQIVNDFQKGDIAEGYSVSREKKESFPLTVTSAQKNPTAFYLCASSGNGGAYGYTFGSGTRLTVV.

This clone was counted a single time. The rearrangement joins TRBV10-1 to TRBJ1-1; TRBD1 might be the D (6 bases). Trimming took 3 bases from V and 3 from J, leaving 14 bases between them. Germline V gene sequence: CDR1 WNHNN, CDR2 SYGVQD (reference sequence). The CDR3 length is 15 residues. CDR3 nucleotide sequence: TGCGCCAGCAGTGATGAGGGCAGGGGTGACACTGAAGCTTTCTTT. Translating gives CASSDEGRGDTEAFF.

The genes are TRBV9 and TRBJ1-1; 9 bases are shared with TRBD1. Germline CDR1 and CDR2: SGDLS and YYNGEE. The J segment lost 6 bases and the V segment lost 0 bases, leaving 3 bases of the junction unmatched. The CDR3 has 14 residues. The CDR3 DNA reads TGTGCCAGCAGCGTAGTGGGACAGGGATCTGAAGCTTTCTTT. Protein sequence: CASSVVGQGSEAFF.